This TCR beta chain is drawn from a study of shared clonotypes between healthy human individuals. Data came from immunoSEQ multiplex PCR; TCRdb stores just in-frame clones and leaves some out. The table shows millions of clones, with approximately 92% occurring only once. Sequencing used naive CD4+ T cells sorted from blood. Subset denoted: CD45RA+ positively selected. The sequence derives from a man between 18 and 35 years old in good health.

The CDR3 bases are TGTGCCAGCAGTCCAGGGGGCGCGACCAAAAACATTCAGTACTTC. This sequence encodes CASSPGGATKNIQYF. The chain combines TRBV7-2 with TRBJ2-4; the match to TRBD1 covers 8 bases. This CDR3 has 15 amino acids. V shed 6 bases and J 2 bases; nucleotides not matched to a gene: 6. CDR1 is SGHTA and CDR2 is FQGNSA in the germline V gene.